A single TCR beta chain is shown here with its context. Original analysis: Amplification with reference gene primers provided the estimates of nucleated cell counts. Generated by immunoSEQ multiplex PCR, the TCRdb table keeps only in-frame clones and is missing some. That table supplies the V and J calls and clone size; D and trimming were determined from the DNA. The sample holds 150,000 to 200,000 clones, less than 85% seen once. These data belong to a study of blood T cell repertoires in COVID-19. On the study more broadly: Sample material is recorded as cDNA or gDNA derived from T cells, B-cell-depleted T cells, or PBMCs.

The study recruited people aged roughly 18 to 95 years across about 25 US areas. The CDR3 runs 14 residues. CDR1 is SGHRS, CDR2 YFSETQ, per germline. Trimming removed 2 bases at V and 4 bases at J, with 12 bases between. The sequence was obtained from a woman in her fifties or sixties with acute COVID-19. The sample comprised PBMCs or T cells enriched from blood (not recorded which). This sequence joins TRBV5-1 and TRBJ2-5; D may be TRBD1 (6 bases). The CDR3, as DNA: TGCGCCAGCAGCTTACCAGGACAGTCAGAGACCCAGTACTTC. This sequence encodes CASSLPGQSETQYF.